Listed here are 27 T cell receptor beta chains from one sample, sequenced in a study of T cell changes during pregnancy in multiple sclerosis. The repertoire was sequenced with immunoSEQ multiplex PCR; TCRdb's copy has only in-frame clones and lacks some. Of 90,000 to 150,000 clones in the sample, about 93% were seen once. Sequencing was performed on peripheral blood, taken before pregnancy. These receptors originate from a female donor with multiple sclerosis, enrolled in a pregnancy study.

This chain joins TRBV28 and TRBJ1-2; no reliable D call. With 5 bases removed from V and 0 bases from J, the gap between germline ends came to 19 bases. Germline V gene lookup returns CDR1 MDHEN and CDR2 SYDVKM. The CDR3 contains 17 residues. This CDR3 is CASSPQSQAAANYGYTF. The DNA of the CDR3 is TGTGCCAGCAGTCCCCAGTCCCAGGCCGCCGCTAACTATGGCTACACCTTC.

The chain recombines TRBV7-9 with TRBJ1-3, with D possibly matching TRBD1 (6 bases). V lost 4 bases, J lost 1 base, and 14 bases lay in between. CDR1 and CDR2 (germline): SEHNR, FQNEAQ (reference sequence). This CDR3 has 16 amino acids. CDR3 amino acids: CASSSQGQPSGNTIYF. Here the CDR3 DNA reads TGTGCCAGCAGCTCCCAGGGGCAGCCTTCTGGAAACACCATATATTTT.

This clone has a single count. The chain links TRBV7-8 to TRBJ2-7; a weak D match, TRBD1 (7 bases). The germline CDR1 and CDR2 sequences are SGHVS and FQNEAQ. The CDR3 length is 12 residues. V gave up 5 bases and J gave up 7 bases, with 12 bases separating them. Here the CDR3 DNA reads TGTGCCAGCAGCAATCAGGGGGGTGAGCAGTACTTC. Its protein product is CASSNQGGEQYF.

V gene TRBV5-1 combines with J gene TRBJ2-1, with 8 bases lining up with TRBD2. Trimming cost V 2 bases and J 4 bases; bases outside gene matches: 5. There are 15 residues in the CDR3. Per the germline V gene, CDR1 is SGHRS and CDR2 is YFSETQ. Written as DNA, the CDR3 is TGCGCCAGCAGCTTCCAGGGACTAGATTACAATGAGCAGTTCTTC. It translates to CASSFQGLDYNEQFF.

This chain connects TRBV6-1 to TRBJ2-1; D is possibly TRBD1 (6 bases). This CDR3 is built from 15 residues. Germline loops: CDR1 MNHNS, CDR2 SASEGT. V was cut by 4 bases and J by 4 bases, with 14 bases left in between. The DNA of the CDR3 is TGTGCCAGCAGTGGAGATCGGGACACGTACAATGAGCAGTTCTTC. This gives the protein CASSGDRDTYNEQFF.

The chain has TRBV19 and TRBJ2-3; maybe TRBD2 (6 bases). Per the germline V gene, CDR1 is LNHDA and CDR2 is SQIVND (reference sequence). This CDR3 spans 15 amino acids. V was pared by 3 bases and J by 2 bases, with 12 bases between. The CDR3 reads CASSILAASTDTQYF. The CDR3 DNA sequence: TGTGCCAGTAGTATCTTAGCGGCTTCCACAGATACGCAGTATTTT.

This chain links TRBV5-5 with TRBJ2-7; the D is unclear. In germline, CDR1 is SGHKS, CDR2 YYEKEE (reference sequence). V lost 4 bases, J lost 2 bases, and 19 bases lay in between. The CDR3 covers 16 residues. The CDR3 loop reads CASSPVFARPPYEQYF. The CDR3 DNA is TGTGCCAGCAGCCCGGTTTTTGCTAGACCTCCCTACGAGCAGTACTTC.

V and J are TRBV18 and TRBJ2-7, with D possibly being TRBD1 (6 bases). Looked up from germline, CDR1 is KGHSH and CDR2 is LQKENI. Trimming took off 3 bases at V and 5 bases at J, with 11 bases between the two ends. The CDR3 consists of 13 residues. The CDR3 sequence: CASSPQGTHEQYF. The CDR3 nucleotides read TGTGCCAGCTCACCCCAGGGGACCCACGAGCAGTACTTC.

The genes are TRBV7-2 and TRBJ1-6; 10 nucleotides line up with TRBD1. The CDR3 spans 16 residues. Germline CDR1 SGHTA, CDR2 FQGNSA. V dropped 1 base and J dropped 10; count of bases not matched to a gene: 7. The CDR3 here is CASSLGSGTGVSPLHF. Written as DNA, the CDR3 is TGTGCCAGCAGCTTAGGGTCCGGGACAGGGGTCTCACCCCTCCACTTT. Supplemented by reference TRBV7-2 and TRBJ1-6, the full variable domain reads GAGVSQSPSNKVTEKGKDVELRCDPISGHTALYWYRQSLGQGLEFLIYFQGNSAPDKSGLPSDRFSAERTGGSVSTLTIQRTQQEDSAVYLCASSLGSGTGVSPLHFGNGTRLTVT.

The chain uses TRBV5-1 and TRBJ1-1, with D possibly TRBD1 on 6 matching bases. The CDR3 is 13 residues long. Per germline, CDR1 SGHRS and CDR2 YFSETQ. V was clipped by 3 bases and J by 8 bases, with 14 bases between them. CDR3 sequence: CASSSVQGREAFF. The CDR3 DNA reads TGCGCCAGCAGCTCGGTACAGGGTCGAGAAGCTTTCTTT.

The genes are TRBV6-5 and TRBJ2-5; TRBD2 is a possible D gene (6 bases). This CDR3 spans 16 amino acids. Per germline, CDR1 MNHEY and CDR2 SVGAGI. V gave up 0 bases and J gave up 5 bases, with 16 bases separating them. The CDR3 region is CASSYSWVEGRETQYF. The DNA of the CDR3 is TGTGCCAGCAGTTACTCTTGGGTAGAGGGGAGGGAGACCCAGTACTTC.

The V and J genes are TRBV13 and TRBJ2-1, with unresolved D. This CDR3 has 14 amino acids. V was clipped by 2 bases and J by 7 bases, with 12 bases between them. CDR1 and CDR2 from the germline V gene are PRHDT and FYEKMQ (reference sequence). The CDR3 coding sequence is TGTGCCAGCAGCTTAACCTGGCCAGATAATGAGCAGTTCTTC. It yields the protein CASSLTWPDNEQFF.

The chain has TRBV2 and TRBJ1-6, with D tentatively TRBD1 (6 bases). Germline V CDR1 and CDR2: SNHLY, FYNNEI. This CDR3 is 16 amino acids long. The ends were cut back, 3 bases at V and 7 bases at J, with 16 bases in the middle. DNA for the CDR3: TGTGCCAGCAGTGACAGGGGTTTAGGAGGAAATTCACCCCTCCACTTT. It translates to CASSDRGLGGNSPLHF.

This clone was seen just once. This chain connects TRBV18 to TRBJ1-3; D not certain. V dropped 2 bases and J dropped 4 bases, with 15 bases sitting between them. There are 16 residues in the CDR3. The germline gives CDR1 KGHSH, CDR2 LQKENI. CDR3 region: CASSPTIGSRGNTIYF. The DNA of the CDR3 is TGTGCCAGCTCACCAACCATCGGGAGCCGGGGAAACACCATATATTTT.

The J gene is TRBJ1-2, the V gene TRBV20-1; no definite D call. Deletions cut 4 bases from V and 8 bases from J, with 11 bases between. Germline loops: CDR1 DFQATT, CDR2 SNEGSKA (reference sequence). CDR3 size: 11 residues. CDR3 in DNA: TGCAGTGCTATCGAAACGGGGGGCTACACCTTC. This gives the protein CSAIETGGYTF.

The CDR3 DNA reads TGTCCTTATTCCCGATTGGGAGGGGAAATTGGTAAGAACGAAAAACTGTTTTTT. Its protein is CPYSRLGGEIGKNEKLFF. The V gene is TRBV27, the J gene TRBJ1-4, with D perhaps TRBD1 (5 bases). This CDR3 has 18 amino acids. CDR1 and CDR2 from the germline V gene are MNHEY and SMNVEV (reference sequence).

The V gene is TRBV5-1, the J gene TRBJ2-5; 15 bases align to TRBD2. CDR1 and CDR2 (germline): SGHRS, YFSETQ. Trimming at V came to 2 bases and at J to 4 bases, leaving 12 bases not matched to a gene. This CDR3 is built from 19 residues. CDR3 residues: CASSFRGTSGGTDRETQYF. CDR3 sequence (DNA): TGCGCCAGCAGCTTCCGAGGGACTAGCGGGGGGACCGATCGAGAGACCCAGTACTTC.

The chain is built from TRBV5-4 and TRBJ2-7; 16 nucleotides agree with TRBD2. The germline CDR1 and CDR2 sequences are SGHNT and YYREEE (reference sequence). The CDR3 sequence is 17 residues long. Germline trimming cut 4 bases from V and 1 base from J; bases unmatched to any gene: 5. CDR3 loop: CASSRGLAGGKSYEQYF. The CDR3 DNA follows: TGTGCCAGCAGCAGGGGACTAGCGGGGGGGAAATCCTACGAGCAGTACTTC.

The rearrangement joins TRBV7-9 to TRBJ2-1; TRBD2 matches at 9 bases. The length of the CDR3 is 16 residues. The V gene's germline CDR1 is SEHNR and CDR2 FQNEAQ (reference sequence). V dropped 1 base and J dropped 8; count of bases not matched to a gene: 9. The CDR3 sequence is CASSLGSLAGIDEQFF. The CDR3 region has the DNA TGTGCCAGCAGCTTAGGTAGTCTAGCGGGAATCGATGAGCAGTTCTTC.

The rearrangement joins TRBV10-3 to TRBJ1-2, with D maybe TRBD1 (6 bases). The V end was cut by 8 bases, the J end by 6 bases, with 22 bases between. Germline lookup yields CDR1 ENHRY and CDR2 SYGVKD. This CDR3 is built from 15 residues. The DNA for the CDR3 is TGTGCCATCGCTGCCTTTACGGACAGTATCGATGGCTACACCTTC. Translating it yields CAIAAFTDSIDGYTF.

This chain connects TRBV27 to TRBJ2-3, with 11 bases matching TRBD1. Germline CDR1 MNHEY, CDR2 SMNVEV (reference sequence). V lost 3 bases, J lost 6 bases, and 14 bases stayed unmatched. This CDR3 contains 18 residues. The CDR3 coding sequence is TGTGCCAGCAGTTTTCGGGTTTGGACCGGACAGGGGGCTGATACGCAGTATTTT. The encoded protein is CASSFRVWTGQGADTQYF.

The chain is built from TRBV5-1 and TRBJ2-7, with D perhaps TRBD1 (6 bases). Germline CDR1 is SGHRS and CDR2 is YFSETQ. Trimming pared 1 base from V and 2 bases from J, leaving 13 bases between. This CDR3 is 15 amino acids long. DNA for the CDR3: TGCGCCAGCAGCTTGCCCGGGACATCTACCTACGAGCAGTACTTC. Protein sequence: CASSLPGTSTYEQYF.

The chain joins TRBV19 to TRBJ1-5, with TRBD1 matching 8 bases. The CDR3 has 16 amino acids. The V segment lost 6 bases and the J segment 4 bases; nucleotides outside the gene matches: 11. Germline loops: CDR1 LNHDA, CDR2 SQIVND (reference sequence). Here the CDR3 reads CASSPIGDRLNQPQHF. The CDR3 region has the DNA TGTGCCAGTAGCCCTATAGGGGACAGGCTAAATCAGCCCCAGCATTTT.

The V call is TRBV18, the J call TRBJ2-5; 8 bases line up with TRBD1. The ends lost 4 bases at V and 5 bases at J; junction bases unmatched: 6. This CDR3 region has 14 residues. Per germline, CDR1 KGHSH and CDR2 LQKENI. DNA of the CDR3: TGTGCCAGCTCACTTACAGGGGGTGGTGAGACCCAGTACTTC. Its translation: CASSLTGGGETQYF.

The chain's CDR3 is CASSQRQGPGEDTQYF. The CDR3 DNA follows: TGTGCCAGCAGCCAACGACAGGGCCCCGGGGAAGATACGCAGTATTTT. J is TRBJ2-3 and V is TRBV14, with 7 bases identical to TRBD1. The V segment lost 2 bases and the J segment 5 bases; nucleotides outside the gene matches: 10. There are 16 residues in the CDR3. Looked up from germline, CDR1 is SGHDN and CDR2 is FVKESK.

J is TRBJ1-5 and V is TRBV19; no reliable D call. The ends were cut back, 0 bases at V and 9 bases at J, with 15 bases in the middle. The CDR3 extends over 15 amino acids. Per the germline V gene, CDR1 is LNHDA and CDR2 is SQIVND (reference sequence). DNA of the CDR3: TGTGCCAGTAGTATAGATCCGGGGTCCAATGGGCCCCAGCATTTT. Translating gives CASSIDPGSNGPQHF. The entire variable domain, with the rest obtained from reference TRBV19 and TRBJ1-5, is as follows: DGGITQSPKYLFRKEGQNVTLSCEQNLNHDAMYWYRQDPGQGLRLIYYSQIVNDFQKGDIAEGYSVSREKKESFPLTVTSAQKNPTAFYLCASSIDPGSNGPQHFGDGTRLSIL.

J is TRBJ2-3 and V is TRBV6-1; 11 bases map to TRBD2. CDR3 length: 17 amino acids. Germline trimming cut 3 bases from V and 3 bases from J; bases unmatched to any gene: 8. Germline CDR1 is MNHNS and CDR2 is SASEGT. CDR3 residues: CASSDVGLAGGTDTQYF. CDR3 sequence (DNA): TGTGCCAGCAGTGACGTGGGGCTAGCGGGAGGAACAGATACGCAGTATTTT.